The entry that follows covers one TCR beta chain sequence. Its antigen target is currently unknown. There are no base qualities to consult, and no much larger clone falls within one base. The data were taken from a study of T-cell memory formation after mild COVID-19 (dated by TCRdb to about 2021). With regard to the full study: Most TCR sequence clusters were specific to one of the two donors. In a couple of donors, T-cell clones that expanded and contracted after mild COVID-19 were tracked by sequencing TCRalpha and TCRbeta repertoires over time. Two young, previously healthy adult volunteers made up the cohort, one male and one female. Summary of the overall study and its limitations: Some responding clones were detected in pre-infection memory, which suggested that pre-existing cross-reactive memory T cells had joined the SARS-CoV-2 response. Only a couple of mild cases were covered by the study, and larger cohorts that include severe cases with pre-infection samples were considered necessary. Contracting CD4+ clones appeared mostly in the CM and EM memory subsets, whereas CD8+ clones were enriched in EMRA. Whether the second-wave clones peaking on day 37 were SARS-CoV-2 specific was not confirmed. Clones contracting from day 15 to 85 had balanced CD4/CD8 phenotypes, while a second wave expanding from day 15 to 37 was biased towards CD4+.

Trimming leaves V shorter by 4 bases and J shorter by 0 bases, with the junction holding 7 bases beyond the gene matches. Taken from cysteine to phenylalanine, the CDR3 has 17 residues. The entry retains the CDR3 DNA only, 51 bases that are in frame from base 1. The germline V gene sets CDR1 to SGHRS and CDR2 to YFSETQ. Sequencer: Illumina NovaSeq 6000. TCRalpha and TCRbeta cDNA libraries were built by 5'RACE with constant-segment primers, adding sample barcodes and unique molecular identifiers. RNA was extracted from every sample with Trizol reagent. Amplification of the libraries took two PCR steps, and the second step added a second sample barcode plus Illumina TruSeq adapters. Libraries were sequenced on an Illumina NovaSeq with 2 x 150 bp paired-end reads. Turning to the authors' computational methods: Demultiplexing of reads and collapsing into UMI-guided consensus sequences were performed with migec v1.2.7. Using mixcr v2.1.11, UMI consensuses were aligned to TRA and TRB V and J templates and then assembled into clonotypes. Expanded or contracted clonotypes were those called significant by both edgeR and NoisET, with noise models trained on biological replicates. edgeR calls used a false discovery rate-adjusted p below 0.01 and a log2 fold-change threshold of 1. As an exploratory analysis of dynamics, max-normalized trajectories of the 1000 most abundant clonotypes were examined by PCA with hierarchical clustering. Separately sequenced CD4+ and CD8+ repertoires were used to assign the CD4 or CD8 phenotype of responding clones. TCRdb ran its own pipeline on the public reads, namely fastp trimming at Q25 and MiXCR clone calling, and kept in-frame beta chains. Rows with a matching CDR3 protein are joined into one entry that keeps the most common DNA and genes. Clone size and V and J calls follow TCRdb, not the original study. For this sample there are roughly 550,000 distinct CDR3 sequences; roughly 22% appear just once. Clones ranked in the top ten supply under 15% of the sample.

Ficoll-Paque density gradient centrifugation was used to isolate PBMCs. The source is an adult woman who had mild COVID-19 (a few samples of this study predate the infection). The sample titles of this study are shuffled in the database, so cell type and time point are left out; the donor was told from shared clones. The rearrangement joined TRBV5-1 to TRBJ2-2; TRBD1 matches 9 bases in the middle. The sequenced material came from PBMCs or a T cell subset sorted from them (not recorded which). The CDR3 in this case is CASSRGQGPANTGELFF. The DNA sequence is TGCGCCAGCAGCCGGGGACAGGGACCTGCGAACACCGGGGAGCTGTTTTTT. Reference TRBV5-1 and TRBJ2-2 genes cover what lies past the CDR3, so the full variable domain is KAGVTQTPRYLIKTRGQQVTLSCSPISGHRSVSWYQQTPGQGLQFLFEYFSETQRNKGNFPGRFSGRQFSNSRSEMNVSTLELGDSALYLCASSRGQGPANTGELFFGEGSRLTVL.